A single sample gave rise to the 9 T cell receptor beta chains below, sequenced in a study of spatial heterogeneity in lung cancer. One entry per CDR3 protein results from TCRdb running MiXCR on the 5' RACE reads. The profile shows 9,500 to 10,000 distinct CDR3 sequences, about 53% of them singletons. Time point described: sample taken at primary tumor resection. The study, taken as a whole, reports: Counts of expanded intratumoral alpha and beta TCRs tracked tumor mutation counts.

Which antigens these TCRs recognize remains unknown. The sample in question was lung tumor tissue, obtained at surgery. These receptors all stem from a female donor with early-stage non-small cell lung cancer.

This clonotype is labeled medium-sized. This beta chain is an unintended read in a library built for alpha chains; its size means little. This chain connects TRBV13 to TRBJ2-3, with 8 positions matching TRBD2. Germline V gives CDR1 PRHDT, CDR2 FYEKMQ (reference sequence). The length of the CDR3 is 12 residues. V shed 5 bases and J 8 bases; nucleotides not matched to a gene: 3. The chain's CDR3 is CASSHGGATQYF. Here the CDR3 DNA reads TGTGCCAGCAGCCACGGGGGGGCTACGCAGTATTTT.

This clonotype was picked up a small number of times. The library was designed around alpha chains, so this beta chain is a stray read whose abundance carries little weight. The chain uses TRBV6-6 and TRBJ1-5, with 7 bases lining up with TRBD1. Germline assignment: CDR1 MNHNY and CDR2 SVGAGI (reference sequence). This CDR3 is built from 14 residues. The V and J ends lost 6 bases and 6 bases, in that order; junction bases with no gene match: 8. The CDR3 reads CASSNNRGGQPQHF. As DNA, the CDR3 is TGTGCCAGCAGCAACAACAGGGGAGGTCAGCCCCAGCATTTT.

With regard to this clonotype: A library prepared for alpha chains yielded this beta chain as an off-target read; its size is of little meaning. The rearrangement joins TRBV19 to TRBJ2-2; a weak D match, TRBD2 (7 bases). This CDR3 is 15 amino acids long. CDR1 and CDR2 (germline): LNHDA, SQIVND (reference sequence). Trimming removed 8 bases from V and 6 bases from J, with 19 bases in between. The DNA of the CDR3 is TGTGCCAGTTCGGGGGGCGGGACGATTCCCGGGGAGCTGTTTTTT. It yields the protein CASSGGGTIPGELFF.

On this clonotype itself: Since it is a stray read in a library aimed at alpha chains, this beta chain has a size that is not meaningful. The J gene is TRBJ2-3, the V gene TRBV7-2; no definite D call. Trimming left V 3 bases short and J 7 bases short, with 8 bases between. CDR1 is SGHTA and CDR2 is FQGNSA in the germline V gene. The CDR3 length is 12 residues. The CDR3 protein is CASSFKGYTQYF. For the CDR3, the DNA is TGTGCCAGCAGCTTTAAAGGATATACGCAGTATTTT.

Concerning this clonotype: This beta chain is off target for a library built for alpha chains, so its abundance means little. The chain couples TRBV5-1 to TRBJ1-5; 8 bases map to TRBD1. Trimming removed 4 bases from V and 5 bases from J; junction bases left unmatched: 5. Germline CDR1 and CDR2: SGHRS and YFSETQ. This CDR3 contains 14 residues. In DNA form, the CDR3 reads TGCGCCAGCAGCCCCGACAGGGGTGATCAGCCCCAGCATTTT. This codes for CASSPDRGDQPQHF.

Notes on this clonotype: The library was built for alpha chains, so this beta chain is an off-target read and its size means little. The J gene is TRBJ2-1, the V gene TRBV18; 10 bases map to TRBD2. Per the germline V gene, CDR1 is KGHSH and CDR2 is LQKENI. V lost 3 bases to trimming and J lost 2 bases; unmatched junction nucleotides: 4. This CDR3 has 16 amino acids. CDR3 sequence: CASSPLAGGPYNEQFF. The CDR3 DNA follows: TGTGCCAGCTCACCGTTAGCGGGGGGCCCCTACAATGAGCAGTTCTTC.

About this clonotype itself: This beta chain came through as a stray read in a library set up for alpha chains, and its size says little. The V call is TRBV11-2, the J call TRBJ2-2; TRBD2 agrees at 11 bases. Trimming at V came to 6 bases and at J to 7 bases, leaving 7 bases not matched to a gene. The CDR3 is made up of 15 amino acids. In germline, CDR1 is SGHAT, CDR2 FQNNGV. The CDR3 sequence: CASSQLAGVGGELFF. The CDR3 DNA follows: TGTGCCAGCAGTCAACTAGCGGGAGTAGGCGGGGAGCTGTTTTTT.

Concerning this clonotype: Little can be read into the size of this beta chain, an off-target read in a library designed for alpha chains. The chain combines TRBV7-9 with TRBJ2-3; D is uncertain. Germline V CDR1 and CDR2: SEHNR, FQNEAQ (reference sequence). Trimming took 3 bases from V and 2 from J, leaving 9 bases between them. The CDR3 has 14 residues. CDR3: CASSLVGNTDTQYF. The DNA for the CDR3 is TGTGCCAGCAGCTTGGTGGGCAACACAGATACGCAGTATTTT.

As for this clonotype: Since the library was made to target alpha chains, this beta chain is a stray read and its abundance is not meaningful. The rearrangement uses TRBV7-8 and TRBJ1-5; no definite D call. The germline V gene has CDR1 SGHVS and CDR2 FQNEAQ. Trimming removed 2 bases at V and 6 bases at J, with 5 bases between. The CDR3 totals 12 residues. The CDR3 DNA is TGTGCCAGCAGCTTACCTCTTCAGCCCCAGCATTTT. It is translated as CASSLPLQPQHF.